The T cell receptor beta chain described here comes from a study of blood T cell repertoires in COVID-19. Original methodology: By means of reference gene primer amplification, nucleated cell counts were estimated. The repertoire was sequenced with immunoSEQ multiplex PCR; TCRdb's copy has only in-frame clones and lacks some. The D gene and trimming were derived from the DNA, and the V and J assignments and clone size from that table. The table lists 100,000 or so clones, 75% to 90% of them singletons. This clone appeared a single time. The germline V and J ends were trimmed by 1 base and 1 base, with 13 bases remaining between them. CDR1 MNHEY and CDR2 SVGAGI come from the germline V gene. The CDR3 has 16 amino acids.

J is TRBJ1-1 and V is TRBV6-5; unclear D gene. Sequencing was done on a sample of peripheral blood. The sequence derives from a man aged 55-75 years with acute or convalescent COVID-19. CDR3 protein: CASSYYPLPGNTEAFF. CDR3 nucleotide sequence: TGTGCCAGCAGTTACTATCCCCTCCCAGGGAACACTGAAGCTTTCTTT.